The sequence of this T cell receptor beta chain was determined in a study of technical replicates of blood from a few donors. V was pared by 2 bases and J by 5 bases, with 10 bases between. Germline V CDR1 and CDR2: SGHDT, YYEEEE. CDR3 length: 14 amino acids. Libraries were prepared by immunoSEQ multiplex PCR; TCRdb keeps only in-frame clonotypes and omits some of them. The table includes tens of thousands of clones, over 85% detected once. The chain couples TRBV5-6 to TRBJ1-4; D may be TRBD1 (5 bases). Sequencing used PBMCs. This receptor was obtained from a human donor in good health. Some clones in this sample may be carry-over from other donors' samples. The CDR3 coding sequence is TGTGCCAGCAGCTTCAAAGGGGCGAATGAAAAACTGTTTTTT. This sequence encodes CASSFKGANEKLFF.